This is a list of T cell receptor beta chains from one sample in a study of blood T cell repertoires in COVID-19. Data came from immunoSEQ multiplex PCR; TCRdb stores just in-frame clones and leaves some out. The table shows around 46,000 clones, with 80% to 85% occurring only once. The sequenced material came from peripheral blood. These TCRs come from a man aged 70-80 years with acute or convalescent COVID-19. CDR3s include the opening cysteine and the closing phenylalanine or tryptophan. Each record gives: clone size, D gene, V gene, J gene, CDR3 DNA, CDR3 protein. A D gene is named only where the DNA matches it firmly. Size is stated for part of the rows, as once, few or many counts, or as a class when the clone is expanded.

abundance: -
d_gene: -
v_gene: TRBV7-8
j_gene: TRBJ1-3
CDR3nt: TGTGCCAGCAGCTTACTCTTCCGGGGTTCTGGAAACACCATATATTTT
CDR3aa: CASSLLFRGSGNTIYF

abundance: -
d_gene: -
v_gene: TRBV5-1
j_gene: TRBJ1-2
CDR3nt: TGCGCCAGCAGTGTAAGGGGGGGCTTTGGCTACACCTTC
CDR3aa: CASSVRGGFGYTF

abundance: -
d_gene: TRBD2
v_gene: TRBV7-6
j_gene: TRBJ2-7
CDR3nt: TGTGCCAGCAGCCCCCGGACTAGCGGGAGGGCGAGCTCCTACGAGCAGTACTTC
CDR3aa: CASSPRTSGRASSYEQYF

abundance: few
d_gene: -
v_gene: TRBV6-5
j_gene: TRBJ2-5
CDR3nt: TGTGCCACCCGTCTTTCTTCCGGGAATGTGGAGACCCAGTACTTC
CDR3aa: CATRLSSGNVETQYF

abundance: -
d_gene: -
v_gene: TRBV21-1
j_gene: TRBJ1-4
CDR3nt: TGTGCCAGCAGCATCCGGGACAGGGGGCGGAAGGTAAAACTGTTTTTT
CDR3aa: CASSIRDRGRKVKLFF

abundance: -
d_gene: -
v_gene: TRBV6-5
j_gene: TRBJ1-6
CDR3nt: TGTGCCAGCAGGCCCAGGGCCGGTTCACCCCTCCACTTT
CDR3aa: CASRPRAGSPLHF

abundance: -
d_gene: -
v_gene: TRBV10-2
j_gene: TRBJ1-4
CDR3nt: TGCGCCAGCAGTGAGGGGGCTGCTAATGAAAAACTGTTTTTT
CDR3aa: CASSEGAANEKLFF

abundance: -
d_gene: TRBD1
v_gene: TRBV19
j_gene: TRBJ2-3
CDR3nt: TGTGCCAGTACCGGAACAGGGGGCTGGGGCACAGATACGCAGTATTTT
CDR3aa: CASTGTGGWGTDTQYF

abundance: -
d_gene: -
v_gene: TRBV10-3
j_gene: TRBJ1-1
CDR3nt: TGTGCCATCTCCTCAGGGGAATTGAACACTGAAGCTTTCTTT
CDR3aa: CAISSGELNTEAFF

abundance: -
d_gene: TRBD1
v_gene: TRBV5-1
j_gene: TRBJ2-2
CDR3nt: TGCGCCAGCAGCTTGGTTCAGGGGGATGTCGGGGAGCTGTTTTTT
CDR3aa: CASSLVQGDVGELFF

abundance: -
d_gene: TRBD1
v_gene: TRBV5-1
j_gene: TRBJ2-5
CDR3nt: TGCGCCAGCAGCCTACAGGGGGGCAGGGAGACCCAGTACTTC
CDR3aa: CASSLQGGRETQYF

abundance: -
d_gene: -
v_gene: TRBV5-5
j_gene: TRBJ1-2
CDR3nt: TGTGCCAGCAGCCCCTCTAACTATGGCTACACCTTC
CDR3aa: CASSPSNYGYTF

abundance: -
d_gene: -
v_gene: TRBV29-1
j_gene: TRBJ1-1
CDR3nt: TGCAGCTCCTCAGCTCAGGGGAACACTGAAGCTTTCTTT
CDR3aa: CSSSAQGNTEAFF

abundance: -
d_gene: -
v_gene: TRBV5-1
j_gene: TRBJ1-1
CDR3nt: TGCGCCAGCCTGCCAGAAACGAATGCGGGCACTGAAGCTTTCTTT
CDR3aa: CASLPETNAGTEAFF

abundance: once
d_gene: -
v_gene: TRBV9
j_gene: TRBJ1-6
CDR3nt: TGTGCCAGCAGCGTAGGAGGATTTAATTCACCCCTCCACTTT
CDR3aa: CASSVGGFNSPLHF

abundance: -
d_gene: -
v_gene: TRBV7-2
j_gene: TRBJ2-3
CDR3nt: TGTGCCAGCAGCCTCCGCACAGATACGCAGTATTTT
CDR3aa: CASSLRTDTQYF

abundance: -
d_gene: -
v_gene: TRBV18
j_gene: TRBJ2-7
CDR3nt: TGTGCCAGCTCACTAGGGAGAGGGGCCAGCGGGTACGAGCAGTACTTC
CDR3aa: CASSLGRGASGYEQYF

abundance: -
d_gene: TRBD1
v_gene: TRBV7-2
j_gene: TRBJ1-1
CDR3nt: TGTGCCAGCAGTCTGGATGGGACAGAACGAGAAGCTTTCTTT
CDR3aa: CASSLDGTEREAFF

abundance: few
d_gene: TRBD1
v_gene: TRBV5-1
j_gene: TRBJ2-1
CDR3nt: TGCGCCAGCTCGACAACAGGGGGACGGAATGAGCAGTTCTTC
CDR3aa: CASSTTGGRNEQFF

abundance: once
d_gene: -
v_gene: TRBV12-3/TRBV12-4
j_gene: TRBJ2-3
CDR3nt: TGTGCCAGCAGTGGGCCGTTTCTTACGCAGTATTTT
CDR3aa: CASSGPFLTQYF

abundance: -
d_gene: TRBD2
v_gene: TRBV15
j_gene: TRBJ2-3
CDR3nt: TGTGCCACCGAGAACATTGCTAGCGGGAGTTCAGATACGCAGTATTTT
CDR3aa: CATENIASGSSDTQYF

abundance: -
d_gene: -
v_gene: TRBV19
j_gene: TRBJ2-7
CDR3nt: TGTGCCAGTAGTATAGATGCGGCGAGACAGACCGAGCAGTACTTC
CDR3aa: CASSIDAARQTEQYF

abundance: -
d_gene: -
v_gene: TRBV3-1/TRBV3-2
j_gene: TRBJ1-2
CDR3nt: TGTGCCAGCAGCCAAGGAGGAAATCAGAGAGACTACACCTTC
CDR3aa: CASSQGGNQRDYTF

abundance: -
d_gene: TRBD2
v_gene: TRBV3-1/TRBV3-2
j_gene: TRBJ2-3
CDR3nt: TGTGCCAGCAGCCGGGGGGGGGACCGGGATACGCAGTATTTT
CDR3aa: CASSRGGDRDTQYF

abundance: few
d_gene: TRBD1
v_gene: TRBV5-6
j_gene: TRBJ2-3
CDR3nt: TGTGCCAGCAGCTCCGATAGGACAGGGGTGCAGGATACGCAGTATTTT
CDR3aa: CASSSDRTGVQDTQYF

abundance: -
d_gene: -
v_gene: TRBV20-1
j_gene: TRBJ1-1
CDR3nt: TGCAGTGCTAGAGAGTCAGAAGCTTTCTTT
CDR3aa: CSARESEAFF

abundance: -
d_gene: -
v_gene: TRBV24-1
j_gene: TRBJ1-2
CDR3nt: TGTGCCACCAGTGATCCTCAGGGGTACTATGGCTACACCTTC
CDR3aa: CATSDPQGYYGYTF

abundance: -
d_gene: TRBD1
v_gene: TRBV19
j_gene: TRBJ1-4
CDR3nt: TGTGCCAGTAGTATGAGGACCGGGACAGGGGATGAAAAACTGTTTTTT
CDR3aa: CASSMRTGTGDEKLFF